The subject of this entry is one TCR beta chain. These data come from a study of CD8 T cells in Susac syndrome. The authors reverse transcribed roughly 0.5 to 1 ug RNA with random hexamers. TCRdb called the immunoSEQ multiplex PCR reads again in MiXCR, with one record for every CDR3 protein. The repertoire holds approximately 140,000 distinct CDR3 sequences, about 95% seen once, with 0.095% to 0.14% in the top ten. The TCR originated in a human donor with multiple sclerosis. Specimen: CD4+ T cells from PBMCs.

The CDR3 loop is CSVDVSRTETQYF. The CDR3 coding sequence is TGCAGTGTCGACGTCTCTAGAACAGAGACCCAGTACTTC. The gene calls are TRBV20-1 and TRBJ2-5; no definite D call. This CDR3 has 13 residues. Germline-derived CDR1 and CDR2 are DFQATT and SNEGSKA (reference sequence). Trimming cost V 7 bases and J 4 bases, with 16 bases left between them.